These T cell receptor beta chains were read from a single sample in a study of response to subunit inactivated influenza vaccine. Via MiXCR, TCRdb re-called the RT-PCR reads, giving one row per CDR3 protein. The sample yields just under 250,000 distinct CDR3 sequences, 9.5% to 15% seen once. The input for sequencing was non-naive T cells sorted from PBMCs, taken less than 15 days before vaccination. The receptors shown here come from a man aged 50-60 years who received an inactivated influenza vaccine. Both conserved end residues are part of each CDR3. D genes are given only for firm matches. Not all rows give a size; the values are once, few, many and, for expanded clones, a class.

d_call j_call v_call clone_size cdr3_nt cdr3_aa
NA TRBJ2-1 TRBV7-9 NA TGTGCCAGCAGCTTAGGAGGGGCCAATGAGCAGTTCTTC CASSLGGANEQFF
NA TRBJ2-2 TRBV29-1 many TGCAGCGTAATTGGACAGAACACCGGGGAGCTGTTTTTT CSVIGQNTGELFF
TRBD1 TRBJ2-7 TRBV9 many TGTGCCAGCAGCGCCGGACAGGGAGAGCACGAGCAGTACTTC CASSAGQGEHEQYF
NA TRBJ2-3 TRBV11-3 NA TGTGCCAGCAGCTTAGGGGTGGATACTAGCACAGATACGCAGTATTTT CASSLGVDTSTDTQYF
TRBD1 TRBJ1-6 TRBV7-2 few TGTGCCAGCAGTCTATACACAGGGGGCGAGTCACCCCTCCACTTT CASSLYTGGESPLHF
NA TRBJ1-2 TRBV6-1 few TGTGCCAGCACCGAATCAGGGGTAGCTAACTATGGCTACACCTTC CASTESGVANYGYTF
TRBD1 TRBJ2-7 TRBV20-1 NA TGCAGTGCTAGGGGTAGGGACAGGGGTCCCTACGAGCAGTACTTC CSARGRDRGPYEQYF
TRBD1 TRBJ1-5 TRBV30 few TGTGCCTGGAGCCGACAGGGGGATCAGCCCCAGCATTTT CAWSRQGDQPQHF
NA TRBJ2-5 TRBV11-2 few TGTGCCAGCAGCCGAGACCCCTGGGGAAGTGGCCAGTACTTC CASSRDPWGSGQYF
NA TRBJ1-1 TRBV7-2 NA TGTGCCAGCAGCCCCCGGAAAGGGCCGTCGGATGAAGCTTTCTTT CASSPRKGPSDEAFF
NA TRBJ1-2 TRBV6-1 NA TGTGCCAGCACCATGAACGGCGGACGGGGCTACACCTTC CASTMNGGRGYTF
TRBD2 TRBJ2-3 TRBV2 NA TGTGCCAGCAGTTGGACTAGCGGGAGAAGCACAGATACGCAGTATTTT CASSWTSGRSTDTQYF
NA TRBJ1-2 TRBV4-3 many TGCGCCAGCAGCCAAGTGGCCAGCTACAACTATGGCTACACCTTC CASSQVASYNYGYTF
NA TRBJ2-2 TRBV11-1 few TGTGCCAGCAGCTTCGGCAGGGGTGGCACCGGGGAGCTGTTTTTT CASSFGRGGTGELFF
TRBD1 TRBJ1-5 TRBV9 few TGTGCCAGCAGCGATATACTGACAGGGGGCCTTACTTTT CASSDILTGGLTF
TRBD2 TRBJ2-5 TRBV11-2 NA TGTGCCAGCAGCTTAGAAGGGCTAGCGGACCAAGAGACCCAGTACTTC CASSLEGLADQETQYF
NA TRBJ2-7 TRBV5-6 NA TGTGCCAGCCGCACAGGGTCTAGCTACGAGCAGTACTTC CASRTGSSYEQYF
NA TRBJ1-4 TRBV6-1 many TGTGCCAGCAGTAAGGGGGCAACTAATGAAAAACTGTTTTTT CASSKGATNEKLFF
NA TRBJ1-3 TRBV7-8 few TGTGCCAGCAGCTTAGAAAGGACGGGGACTACTGGAAACACCATATATTTT CASSLERTGTTGNTIYF
TRBD2 TRBJ2-5 TRBV9 few TGTGCCAGCAGCGTAGCTACTAGCGAGGAGACCCAGTACTTC CASSVATSEETQYF
TRBD2 TRBJ2-3 TRBV19 NA TGTGCCAGTAGTAGAACCGGGACTAGCGGGATTACAGATACGCAGTATTTT CASSRTGTSGITDTQYF
NA TRBJ1-1 TRBV10-3 many TGTGCCATCAGTGACACGAACACTGAAGCTTTCTTT CAISDTNTEAFF